The present TCR beta chain was sequenced within a study of blood T cell repertoires in COVID-19. V was cut by 1 base and J by 7 bases, with 10 bases left in between. Germline V CDR1 and CDR2: MNHNS, SASEGT. The CDR3 totals 13 residues. Generated by immunoSEQ multiplex PCR, the TCRdb table keeps only in-frame clones and is missing some. The table records roughly 250,000 clones, around nine tenths of them present only once. Which cohort a participant joined came from the clinical history participants gave. The sequence came from a woman aged 45-60 years who had recovered from COVID-19. The specimen sequenced was PBMCs or T cells enriched from blood (not recorded which). This chain uses TRBV6-1 with TRBJ1-1; D not resolved. CDR3 in DNA: TGTGCCAGCAGTGAAGTGTATAGAAATGAAGCTTTCTTT. Its protein product is CASSEVYRNEAFF.